Included here is one T cell receptor (beta chain) sequence, with context. Its specificity is unknown. This sample is part of a study of shared clonotypes between healthy human individuals. Findings of the study overall: Researchers sampled blood only, noting tissue repertoires likely differ. It was expected that sequencing depth would affect clonotype sharing among donors.

Here immunoSEQ multiplex PCR was the method, and the copy in TCRdb shows in-frame clones only, minus some. The table includes about 480,000 clones, over 75% detected once. The sequenced sample consisted of PBMCs. The clonotype comes from a woman in her thirties or forties in good health. Some clones in this sample may be carry-over from other donors' samples.

CDR3 loop: CASSELGIRANEKLFF. CDR3 bases: TGTGCCAGCAGTGAATTAGGGATTCGGGCTAATGAAAAACTGTTTTTT. The rearrangement links TRBV6-1 to TRBJ1-4; no definite D call. With 2 bases removed from V and 3 bases from J, the gap between germline ends came to 13 bases. Germline lookup yields CDR1 MNHNS and CDR2 SASEGT. CDR3 length: 16 residues.